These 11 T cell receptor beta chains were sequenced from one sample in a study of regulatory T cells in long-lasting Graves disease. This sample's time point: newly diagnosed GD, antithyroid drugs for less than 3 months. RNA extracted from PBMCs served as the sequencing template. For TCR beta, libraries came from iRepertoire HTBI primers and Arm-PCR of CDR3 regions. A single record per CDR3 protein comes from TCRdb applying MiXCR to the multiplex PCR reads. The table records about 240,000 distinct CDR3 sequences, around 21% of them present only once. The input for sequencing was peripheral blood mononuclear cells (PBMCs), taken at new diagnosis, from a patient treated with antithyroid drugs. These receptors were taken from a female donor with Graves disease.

CDR3 sequence: CASSRRAGAPGQETQYF. The CDR3, as DNA: TGTGCCAGCAGCAGACGGGCGGGGGCGCCGGGACAAGAGACCCAGTACTTC. The rearrangement joins TRBV11-2 to TRBJ2-5, with D perhaps matching TRBD2 (7 bases). Trimming removed 5 bases from V and 2 bases from J, with 21 bases in between. Per the germline V gene, CDR1 is SGHAT and CDR2 is FQNNGV. The CDR3 loop spans 17 amino acids.

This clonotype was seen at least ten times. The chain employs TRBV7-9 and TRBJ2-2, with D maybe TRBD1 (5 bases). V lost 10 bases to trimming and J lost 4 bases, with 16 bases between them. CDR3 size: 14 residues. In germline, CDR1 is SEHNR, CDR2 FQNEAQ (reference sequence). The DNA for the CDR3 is TGTGCCAACCCTAGGGGCGCGCCCACCGGGGAGCTGTTTTTT. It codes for CANPRGAPTGELFF.

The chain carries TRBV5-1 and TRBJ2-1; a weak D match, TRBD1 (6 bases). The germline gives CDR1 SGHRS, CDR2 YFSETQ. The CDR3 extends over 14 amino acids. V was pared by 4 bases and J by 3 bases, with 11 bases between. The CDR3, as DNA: TGCGCCAGCAGCCACGGACAGCTCTACAATGAGCAGTTCTTC. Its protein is CASSHGQLYNEQFF.

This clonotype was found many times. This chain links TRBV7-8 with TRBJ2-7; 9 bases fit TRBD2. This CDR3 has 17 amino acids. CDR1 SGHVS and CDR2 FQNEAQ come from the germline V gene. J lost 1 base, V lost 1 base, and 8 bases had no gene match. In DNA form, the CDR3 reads TGTGCCAGCAGCTTAGGTCCTAGCGGGATCGCGTCCTACGAGCAGTACTTC. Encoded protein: CASSLGPSGIASYEQYF.

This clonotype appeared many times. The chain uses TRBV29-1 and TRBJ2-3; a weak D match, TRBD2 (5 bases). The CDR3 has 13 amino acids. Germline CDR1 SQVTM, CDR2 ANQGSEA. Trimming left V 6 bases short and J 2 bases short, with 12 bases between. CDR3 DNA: TGCAGCGTCGAAAGCGGAAACACAGATACGCAGTATTTT. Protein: CSVESGNTDTQYF.

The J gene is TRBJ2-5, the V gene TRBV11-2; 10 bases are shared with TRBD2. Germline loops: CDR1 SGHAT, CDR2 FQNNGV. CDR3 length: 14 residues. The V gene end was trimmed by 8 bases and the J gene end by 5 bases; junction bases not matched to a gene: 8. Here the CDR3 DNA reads TGTGCCAGCGGCTCCCCGGGACTAGCGGAGACCCAGTACTTC. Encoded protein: CASGSPGLAETQYF.

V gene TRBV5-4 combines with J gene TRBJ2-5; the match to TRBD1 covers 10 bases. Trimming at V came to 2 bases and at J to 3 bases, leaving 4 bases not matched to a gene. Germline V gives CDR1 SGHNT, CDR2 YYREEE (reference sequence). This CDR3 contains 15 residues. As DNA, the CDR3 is TGTGCCAGCAGCTTCGACAGGGGGCAAGAAGAGACCCAGTACTTC. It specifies CASSFDRGQEETQYF. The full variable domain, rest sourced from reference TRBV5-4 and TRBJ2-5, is ETGVTQSPTHLIKTRGQQVTLRCSSQSGHNTVSWYQQALGQGPQFIFQYYREEENGRGNFPPRFSGLQFPNYSSELNVNALELDDSALYLCASSFDRGQEETQYFGPGTRLLVL.

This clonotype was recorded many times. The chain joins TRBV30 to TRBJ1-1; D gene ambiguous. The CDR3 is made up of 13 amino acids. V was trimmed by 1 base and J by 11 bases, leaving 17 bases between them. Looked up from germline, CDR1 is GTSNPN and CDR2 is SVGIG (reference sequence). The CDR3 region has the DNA TGTGCCTGGAGTGCTGGCCCCGGCTTCCAGGCTTTCTTT. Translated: CAWSAGPGFQAFF.

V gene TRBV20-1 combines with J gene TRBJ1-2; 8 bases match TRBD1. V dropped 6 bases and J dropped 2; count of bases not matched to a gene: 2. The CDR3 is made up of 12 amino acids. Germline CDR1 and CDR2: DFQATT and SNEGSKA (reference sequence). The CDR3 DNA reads TGCAGTGCCACAGGGGGGAACTATGGCTACACCTTC. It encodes CSATGGNYGYTF.

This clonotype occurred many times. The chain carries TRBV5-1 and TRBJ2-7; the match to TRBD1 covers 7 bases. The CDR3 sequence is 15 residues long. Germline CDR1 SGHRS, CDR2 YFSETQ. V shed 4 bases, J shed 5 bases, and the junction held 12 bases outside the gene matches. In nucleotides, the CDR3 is TGCGCCAGCAGCGGAACTTCTACAGGGGACCACGAGCAGTACTTC. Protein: CASSGTSTGDHEQYF.

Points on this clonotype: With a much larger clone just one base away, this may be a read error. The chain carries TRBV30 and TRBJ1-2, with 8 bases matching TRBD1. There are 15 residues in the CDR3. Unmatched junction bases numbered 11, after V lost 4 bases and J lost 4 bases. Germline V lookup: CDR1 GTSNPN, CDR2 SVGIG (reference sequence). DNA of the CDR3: TGTGCCTGGAAGGCTTTTGGACAGGGTGGCTATGGCTACACCTTC. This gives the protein CAWKAFGQGGYGYTF. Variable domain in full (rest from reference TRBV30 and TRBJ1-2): SQTIHQWPATLVQPVGSPLSLECTVEGTSNPNLYWYRQAAGRGLQLLFYSVGIGQISSEVPQNLSASRPQDRQFILSSKKLLLSDSGFYLCAWKAFGQGGYGYTFGSGTRLTVV.